This T cell receptor (beta chain) was identified during a study of long-term antiretroviral therapy in people with HIV. Participants with HIV, all of them, were treated in the United States. Cryopreserved PBMC, at roughly 0.85-11 million per sample, were present before DNA extraction. Version v3.0 of the immunoSEQ assay was performed at survey level. Generated by immunoSEQ multiplex PCR, the TCRdb table keeps only in-frame clones and is missing some. The sample contains more than 30,000 clones, 80% to 90% of which appear only once. Study results and caveats: Collection spanned 2004 to 2017; ART regimens may be less effective than current ones.

A word on this clone: Antigen: not known.

The length of the CDR3 is 14 residues. V shed 5 bases, J shed 6 bases, and the junction held 9 bases outside the gene matches. Per the germline V gene, CDR1 is SEHNR and CDR2 is FQNEAQ (reference sequence). This material consisted of unsorted PBMCs, taken 0.4 years before starting antiretroviral therapy. The receptor's source is a man younger than 35 with HIV. V usage is TRBV7-9 and J usage is TRBJ2-7, with 8 bases aligning to TRBD1. CDR3 protein: CASSEGQVLGEQYF. DNA for the CDR3: TGTGCCAGCAGCGAGGGACAGGTTCTTGGCGAGCAGTACTTC.